The T cell receptor (beta chain) under discussion was sequenced for a study of spatial heterogeneity in lung cancer. Study at large: Untreated early-stage non-small cell lung cancer patients, some 70 in total, were the donors.

A few counts support this clonotype. With the library built for alpha chains, this beta chain is off target and its frequency is not meaningful. Noted time point: blood at routine non-recurrence follow-up after resection. Tumor, nontumor lung or frozen PBMC supplied whole RNA, sequenced without sorting. TCRdb itself ran the 5' RACE reads through MiXCR, one entry per CDR3 protein. The sample has hundreds of distinct CDR3 sequences; roughly 71% are singletons. The V and J ends lost 8 bases and 7 bases respectively, with 14 bases between them. Germline V lookup: CDR1 SGHTA, CDR2 FQGNSA. The CDR3 extends over 13 amino acids.

The source material was PBMCs, sampled at follow-up. The V and J genes are TRBV7-2 and TRBJ2-2; unclear D gene. The receptor's source is a female donor with early-stage non-small cell lung cancer. The CDR3 nucleotides are TGTGCCAGCGATGAAGGAAAGGACGGGGAGCTGTTTTTT. Translating gives CASDEGKDGELFF.